These 8 T cell receptor beta chains share one sample of origin, sequenced in a study of post-analysis software for immune sequencing data. Overall study findings and caveats: Controls showed lower frequencies than patients for roughly 5 TRBV segments, and TRBV5-6, TRBV5-1 and TRBV20-1 were among these.

Their antigens are not known. Sequencing libraries made from TCR beta cDNA carried unique molecular identifiers. One entry per CDR3 protein, called by TCRdb with MiXCR from the PCR reads. This sample has about half a million distinct CDR3 sequences, with nearly 45% found just once. Specimen: blood. All receptors come from a girl under 18 with multiple sclerosis.

The chain employs TRBV11-2 and TRBJ2-7; no clear D. The CDR3 is 16 amino acids. Trimming removed 4 bases at V and 0 bases at J, with 16 bases between. Germline V CDR1 and CDR2: SGHAT, FQNNGV. CDR3 residues: CASSSKDRTPSYEQYF. DNA for the CDR3: TGTGCCAGCAGCTCCAAGGACCGAACACCCTCCTACGAGCAGTACTTC.

The chain combines TRBV20-1 with TRBJ2-1; perhaps D is TRBD1 or TRBD2 (5 bases each). The CDR3 length is 14 residues. CDR1 DFQATT and CDR2 SNEGSKA come from the germline V gene (reference sequence). Trimming shortened V by 5 bases and J by 7 bases, and 18 bases separated the two germline ends. CDR3 sequence reads: CSADSGPLENEQFF. CDR3 bases: TGCAGTGCTGACAGCGGCCCCTTGGAGAATGAGCAGTTCTTC.

The rearrangement joins TRBV5-1 to TRBJ1-6; no clear D. The germline V and J ends were trimmed by 0 bases and 10 bases, with 11 bases remaining between them. Germline V gives CDR1 SGHRS, CDR2 YFSETQ. This CDR3 is 14 amino acids long. The CDR3 DNA sequence: TGCGCCAGCAGCTTGGCAGGCCGCGGATCACCCCTCCACTTT. This encodes CASSLAGRGSPLHF.

The V gene is TRBV7-3, the J gene TRBJ1-1, with 7 bases identical to TRBD1. CDR1 is SGHTA and CDR2 is FQGTGA in the germline V gene. The CDR3 loop spans 14 amino acids. Trimming removed 8 bases from V and 4 bases from J; junction bases left unmatched: 10. The CDR3 sequence is CASSRTGGVTEAFF. The CDR3, as DNA: TGTGCCAGCTCAAGGACAGGAGGCGTCACTGAAGCTTTCTTT.

The V call is TRBV29-1, the J call TRBJ2-3; a weak D match, TRBD1 (5 bases). The CDR3 is 14 amino acids. From germline, CDR1 is SQVTM and CDR2 ANQGSEA. Trimming pared 4 bases from V and 0 bases from J, leaving 11 bases between. CDR3 coding DNA: TGCAGCGTTGTTGCCAGGGCGAGCACAGATACGCAGTATTTT. Translated, it gives CSVVARASTDTQYF.

The rearrangement joins TRBV7-9 to TRBJ2-3; D remains ambiguous. Trimming removed 0 bases from V and 11 bases from J, with 21 bases in between. The CDR3 loop spans 16 amino acids. Germline assignment: CDR1 SEHNR and CDR2 FQNEAQ (reference sequence). CDR3 DNA: TGTGCCAGCAGCTTAGCTAAAAATAAGGCAGCCCCCGAGCAGTATTTT. Encoded protein: CASSLAKNKAAPEQYF.

The chain carries TRBV4-1 and TRBJ2-1; 11 bases line up with TRBD2. J lost 6 bases, V lost 5 bases, and 15 bases had no gene match. Germline-derived CDR1 and CDR2 are MGHRA and YSYEKL. This CDR3 comprises 18 residues. DNA for the CDR3: TGCGCCAGCAGCTTCGGGGTAGCGGGAGGGTTAACTAGCAATGAGCAGTTCTTC. Translation gives CASSFGVAGGLTSNEQFF.

The chain employs TRBV28 and TRBJ2-7; 7 positions match TRBD2. J gave up 3 bases and V 6 bases, and 26 bases lay outside the gene matches. The CDR3 has 20 residues. Germline V lookup: CDR1 MDHEN, CDR2 SYDVKM. The CDR3 coding sequence is TGTGCCAGCAGCTCATGGCAGAGCGGGAAAGCGACGGTGACGGTCTACGAGCAGTACTTC. Translated, it gives CASSSWQSGKATVTVYEQYF.